This T cell receptor beta chain was obtained from a study of blood T cell repertoires in COVID-19. Sequencing used immunoSEQ multiplex PCR; TCRdb keeps in-frame clones, though not all of them. Among approximately 220,000 clones listed, 81% were seen once. CDR3 length equals 13 residues. Trimming took 6 bases from V and 4 from J, leaving 10 bases between them. The source material was peripheral blood. The TCR was taken from a woman of 80 years or more with acute or convalescent COVID-19. V and J are TRBV12-3 or TRBV12-4 and TRBJ2-1; TRBD1 might be the D (6 bases). For the CDR3, the DNA is TGTGCCAGCAGGCCGACAGGTTACAATGAGCAGTTCTTC. This codes for CASRPTGYNEQFF.